These 3 T cell receptor beta chains share one sample of origin, sequenced in a study of OX40 agonist ivuxolimab in advanced cancers. Repertoires were generated with immunoSEQ multiplex PCR, while TCRdb's copy carries only in-frame clones and drops some. The repertoire holds under 70,000 clones, with around 84% as singletons. The starting material was CD4+ or CD8+ T cells sorted from blood, obtained in a trial of the OX40 agonist ivuxolimab. The receptor set was obtained from an adult with an advanced solid tumor such as melanoma, head and neck, liver or kidney cancer.

This chain joins TRBV10-3 and TRBJ1-2, with unresolved D. Germline V gene data show CDR1 as ENHRY and CDR2 as SYGVKD. Trimming cost V 3 bases and J 4 bases, with 9 bases left between them. The CDR3 contains 13 residues. Here the CDR3 DNA reads TGTGCCATCAGTGACCGAGGCCTCTATGGCTACACCTTC. Translating it yields CAISDRGLYGYTF.

This clone was detected a few times. The chain carries TRBV19 and TRBJ2-1, with D possibly TRBD2 on 6 matching bases. Trimming shortened V by 7 bases and J by 2 bases, and 15 bases separated the two germline ends. The CDR3 is 15 amino acids. The V gene's germline CDR1 is LNHDA and CDR2 SQIVND (reference sequence). CDR3 in DNA: TGTGCCAGTATAGCCGGCGGGAAAGCCTACAATGAGCAGTTCTTC. Translated: CASIAGGKAYNEQFF.

The chain joins TRBV4-2 to TRBJ1-5; D gene uncertain. CDR1 LGHNA and CDR2 YNFKEQ come from the germline V gene. This CDR3 is built from 18 residues. Deletions cut 0 bases from V and 0 bases from J, with 15 bases between. CDR3 DNA: TGTGCCAGCAGCCAAGACCCCCCAGATACATATAGCAATCAGCCCCAGCATTTT. This encodes CASSQDPPDTYSNQPQHF.